This is a list of T cell receptor beta chains from one sample in a study of shared clonotypes between healthy human individuals. Assay: immunoSEQ multiplex PCR; the TCRdb copy retains only in-frame clones and omits some. The sample records about 2.3 million clones, more than 85% being singletons. Sequences were obtained from naive CD4+ T cells from PBMCs. The receptors come from a man younger than 35 in good health. Some clones in this sample may be carry-over from other donors' samples. Both conserved end residues are part of each CDR3. A D gene is named only where the DNA matches it firmly. Size is stated for part of the rows, as once, few or many counts, or as a class when the clone is expanded.

d_call	clone_size	v_call	j_call	cdr3_aa	cdr3_nt
TRBD2	-	TRBV5-1	TRBJ2-3	CTSSLDPLADYTDTQYF	TGCACCAGCAGCTTGGACCCTCTAGCGGACTACACAGATACGCAGTATTTT
TRBD1	-	TRBV27	TRBJ2-3	CASSAPGQVTTDTQYF	TGTGCCAGCAGTGCTCCGGGACAGGTCACTACAGATACGCAGTATTTT
-	-	TRBV4-3	TRBJ2-5	CASSQVSFSQETQYF	TGCGCCAGCAGCCAAGTGTCCTTCAGCCAAGAGACCCAGTACTTC
-	-	TRBV18	TRBJ2-7	CASSPTPAGAEQYF	TGTGCCAGCTCACCTACCCCGGCAGGGGCCGAGCAGTACTTC
-	-	TRBV10-3	TRBJ2-2	CAISESIGAAGELFF	TGTGCCATCAGTGAGTCGATTGGGGCGGCCGGGGAGCTGTTTTTT
TRBD1	-	TRBV28	TRBJ2-1	CASSSRPQGAGIF	TGTGCCAGCAGTTCGCGACCTCAGGGGGCTGGGATCTTC
-	-	TRBV29-1	TRBJ2-3	CSANVQDTQYF	TGCAGCGCGAACGTTCAGGATACGCAGTATTTT
-	-	TRBV28	TRBJ2-5	CASNRAYQETQYF	TGTGCCAGCAATCGGGCCTACCAAGAGACCCAGTACTTC
TRBD1	-	TRBV4-1	TRBJ2-1	CASTDQIQGPNEQFF	TGCGCCAGCACGGATCAAATACAGGGGCCCAATGAGCAGTTCTTC
-	-	TRBV5-4	TRBJ1-2	CASSLGTNYGYTF	TGTGCCAGCAGCTTGGGGACTAACTATGGCTACACCTTC
-	-	TRBV7-2	TRBJ2-7	CASSRMGYEQYF	TGTGCCAGCAGCCGAATGGGATACGAGCAGTACTTC
TRBD2	-	TRBV5-4	TRBJ2-3	CASTTPEVAGDDTQYF	TGTGCCAGCACCACCCCGGAGGTAGCGGGAGATGATACGCAGTATTTT
-	once	TRBV6-5	TRBJ1-2	CASGSYEGVSGYTF	TGTGCCAGCGGGTCTTACGAGGGGGTGAGCGGCTACACCTTC
-	-	TRBV10-2	TRBJ2-3	CAAKGSGTDTQYF	TGCGCCGCCAAGGGGAGCGGGACAGATACGCAGTATTTT
TRBD1	once	TRBV5-1	TRBJ1-1	CASSPQGGDTEAFF	TGCGCCAGCAGCCCACAGGGGGGAGACACTGAAGCTTTCTTT
TRBD1	-	TRBV9	TRBJ1-2	CASSGQGAHYGYTF	TGTGCCAGCAGCGGTCAGGGGGCTCACTATGGCTACACCTTC
-	-	TRBV9	TRBJ2-3	CASSDGTYEATQYF	TGTGCCAGCAGCGACGGGACCTACGAGGCTACGCAGTATTTT
-	-	TRBV10-3	TRBJ1-1	CAISELAGLNTEAFF	TGTGCCATCAGTGAGCTGGCAGGACTGAACACTGAAGCTTTCTTT
-	-	TRBV18	TRBJ2-7	CASSPQVTSYEQYF	TGTGCCAGCTCACCACAGGTTACCTCCTACGAGCAGTACTTC
TRBD1	-	TRBV4-1	TRBJ2-3	CASSQDPPSSLIAGGQYF	TGCGCCAGCAGCCAAGACCCCCCTAGCTCCCTGATAGCAGGGGGGCAGTATTTT
-	-	TRBV2	TRBJ2-1	CASDRGLNNEQFF	TGTGCCAGCGACCGCGGACTTAACAATGAGCAGTTCTTC
-	-	TRBV7-3	TRBJ2-5	CASSFAGSQETQYF	TGTGCCAGCAGCTTTGCAGGGTCCCAAGAGACCCAGTACTTC
TRBD1	-	TRBV4-1	TRBJ2-2	CASSQEPGQGYTGELFF	TGCGCCAGCAGCCAAGAACCGGGACAGGGCTACACCGGGGAGCTGTTTTTT
TRBD2	-	TRBV5-1	TRBJ2-4	CASSWATPASGVSSTKNIQYF	TGCGCCAGCAGCTGGGCGACCCCGGCTAGCGGGGTGAGCTCGACCAAAAACATTCAGTACTTC
-	-	TRBV10-3	TRBJ2-7	CAISTPEEAYEQYF	TGTGCCATCAGTACCCCTGAAGAGGCGTACGAGCAGTACTTC
-	-	TRBV2	TRBJ2-3	CASSPQGSPSTDTQYF	TGTGCCAGCAGTCCACAAGGTAGTCCTAGCACAGATACGCAGTATTTT
TRBD2	-	TRBV30	TRBJ2-7	CAWATGTSGRRRIYEQYF	TGTGCCTGGGCCACCGGGACTAGCGGGAGGCGACGGATTTACGAGCAGTACTTC
TRBD1	once	TRBV18	TRBJ1-5	CASSPTTGGAGQPQHF	TGTGCCAGCTCACCAACTACAGGGGGCGCTGGGCAGCCCCAGCATTTT
-	-	TRBV11-1	TRBJ2-3	CASSSGVEDTQYF	TGTGCCAGCAGTTCCGGCGTCGAAGATACGCAGTATTTT